Reported below is one T cell receptor beta chain. V lost 2 bases to trimming and J lost 4 bases, with 10 bases between them. Germline CDR1 and CDR2: MGHRA and YSYEKL. The CDR3 totals 14 residues. Only in-frame clones appear in the TCRdb table, and some are missing; sequencing was by immunoSEQ multiplex PCR. Here the sample spans 180,000 or so clones, over 85% being singletons. The data stem from a study of shared clonotypes between healthy human individuals. The sequenced sample was naive CD4+ T cells sorted from blood. Subset of the sample: CD45RA+ positively selected. The chain is built from TRBV4-1 and TRBJ2-3, with D unclear. This receptor was identified in a woman aged 25-40 years in good health. CDR3 nucleotide sequence: TGCGCCAGCAGCCAACTCCGGCCCTCAGATACGCAGTATTTT. Amino acid sequence: CASSQLRPSDTQYF.